A single sample is the source of the 2 T cell receptor beta chains below, sequenced in a study of T cell repertoires in cytomegalovirus infection. TCRdb called the reads again in MiXCR, with one record for every CDR3 protein. The sample contains nearly 650,000 distinct CDR3 sequences, 20% to 25% of which appear only once. The specimen was CD8+ T cells from PBMCs. All receptors derive from a human donor in good health (CMV status not recorded). Some clones in this sample may be carry-over from other donors' samples.

The V call is TRBV7-9, the J call TRBJ1-2, with D tentatively TRBD1 (6 bases). Germline-derived CDR1 and CDR2 are SEHNR and FQNEAQ (reference sequence). CDR3 length: 13 residues. Trimming shortened V by 8 bases and J by 4 bases, and 14 bases separated the two germline ends. The CDR3 reads CASRDIPRYGYTF. As DNA, the CDR3 is TGTGCCAGCCGGGACATTCCCCGCTATGGCTACACCTTC.

Remarks on this clonotype: A read error may explain this, as a much larger clone is one base away. J is TRBJ2-3 and V is TRBV7-2, with 7 bases that match TRBD2. Trimming removed 2 bases from V and 4 bases from J; junction bases left unmatched: 3. Germline loops: CDR1 SGHTA, CDR2 FQGNSA. The CDR3 consists of 14 residues. The CDR3 here is CASSLWGGADTQYF. In nucleotides, the CDR3 is TGTGCCAGCAGCTTATGGGGGGGGGCAGATACGCAGTATTTT.